Sequencing of this T cell receptor (beta chain) was carried out in a study of T-cell reconstitution after alpha-beta-depleted transplantation in children. Overall study results and limits: T cells produced anew were the main source of T-cell counts and diversity one year after transplant. Several hundred graft clones that had expanded were reportedly the source of alpha-beta T cells about two months after transplant. Some patients showed high day-60 TCRbeta diversity, which derived from surviving recipient T cells and thymic progenitors.

This clonotype was detected a few times. Its antigen is unknown. The library targeted TCRbeta and was prepared with unique molecular identifiers. TCRdb processed the PCR reads anew with MiXCR; each CDR3 protein has one entry. This sample has a few hundred thousand distinct CDR3 sequences, with around 13% found just once. Germline CDR1 reads SGHTA; CDR2 reads FQGNSA. With 0 bases clipped from V and 2 bases from J, the junction kept 12 bases outside the gene matches. CDR3 length: 19 amino acids. This receptor was identified in a male patient younger than 18 who had a stem cell transplant for acute myeloid leukemia, so the T cells may come from the graft donor. This sequence joins TRBV7-2 and TRBJ2-7; 11 bases map to TRBD2. The sample was PBMCs, mostly from graft donor cells, taken 360 days after TCRalphabeta/CD19-depleted stem cell transplant. The CDR3 spells CASSLAILSGRANPYEQYF. The CDR3 coding sequence is TGTGCCAGCAGCTTAGCGATACTTAGCGGGAGGGCTAACCCCTACGAGCAGTACTTC.